One and the same sample provided the 28 T cell receptor beta chains below, sequenced in a study of cytomegalovirus exposure and HLA in healthy donors. A multiplex PCR was run with 60 Vbeta primers and 13 Jbeta primers. The repertoire was sequenced with immunoSEQ multiplex PCR; TCRdb's copy has only in-frame clones and lacks some. The table records approximately 180,000 clones, about four fifths of them present only once. The sample comprised PBMCs. All receptors come from a woman aged 18 to 35 in good health and CMV-seropositive.

This clone was counted a few times. J is TRBJ1-2 and V is TRBV4-2; D might be TRBD1 (6 bases). V was shortened by 1 base and J by 7 bases, with 19 bases between the two germline ends. Germline V gene sequence: CDR1 LGHNA, CDR2 YNFKEQ. The CDR3 spans 16 residues. CDR3 sequence (DNA): TGTGCCAGCAGCCAAGTGGGTATTTCAGGGGCTGGTGGCTACACCTTC. This codes for CASSQVGISGAGGYTF.

This clone has only a few counts. V usage is TRBV28 and J usage is TRBJ2-7; possible D gene TRBD1, 5 bases. V was pared by 4 bases and J by 3 bases, with 13 bases between. The CDR3 has 14 residues. Germline CDR1 and CDR2: MDHEN and SYDVKM. DNA for the CDR3: TGTGCCAGCAGTTGGCCGGACAATCTCTACGAGCAGTACTTC. Translating gives CASSWPDNLYEQYF.

This rearrangement joins TRBV4-2 to TRBJ1-6; D is unresolved. Germline CDR1 and CDR2: LGHNA and YNFKEQ. The CDR3 has 15 residues. V lost 2 bases and J 10 bases, leaving 15 bases between the germline ends. CDR3 bases: TGTGCCAGCAGCCAAAATCTGCATCTAGTCTCACCCCTCCACTTT. The encoded protein is CASSQNLHLVSPLHF.

The genes are TRBV25-1 and TRBJ2-7; D remains ambiguous. Trimming took off 1 base at V and 1 base at J, with 17 bases between the two ends. CDR3 length: 17 residues. Germline V gene sequence: CDR1 MGHDK, CDR2 SYGVNS. The CDR3 DNA is TGTGCCAGCAGTGAATCCTCGGGTGGATATGGTTCCTACGAGCAGTACTTC. It is translated as CASSESSGGYGSYEQYF.

The gene calls are TRBV28 and TRBJ1-2, with TRBD1 matching 9 bases. This CDR3 is 14 amino acids long. Germline assignment: CDR1 MDHEN and CDR2 SYDVKM. V trimming: 6 bases; J trimming: 8 bases; junction bases outside the gene matches: 10. CDR3 sequence: CASRPGRDRVGYTF. Written as DNA, the CDR3 is TGTGCCAGCAGACCCGGCCGGGACAGGGTCGGCTACACCTTC.

The chain uses TRBV19 and TRBJ1-5; 7 bases are shared with TRBD1. The V and J ends lost 7 bases and 9 bases, in that order; junction bases with no gene match: 15. Germline loops: CDR1 LNHDA, CDR2 SQIVND (reference sequence). CDR3 length: 15 residues. The chain's CDR3 is CASKWTGEPWRPQHF. The CDR3 DNA reads as TGTGCCAGTAAGTGGACAGGAGAGCCCTGGCGGCCCCAGCATTTT.

Here the CDR3 DNA reads TGTGCCTGGAGTGTCGGGGACACTGAAGCTTTCTTT. The encoded protein is CAWSVGDTEAFF. The V and J genes are TRBV30 and TRBJ1-1; D unclear. Looked up from germline, CDR1 is GTSNPN and CDR2 is SVGIG (reference sequence). This CDR3 spans 12 amino acids. Trimming cost V 0 bases and J 3 bases, with 5 bases left between them.

This chain uses TRBV18 with TRBJ1-5; TRBD1 matches at 8 bases. J lost 6 bases, V lost 4 bases, and 11 bases had no gene match. CDR3 size: 16 residues. Germline V gives CDR1 KGHSH, CDR2 LQKENI. The CDR3 spells CASSQSDRGYGQPQHF. The CDR3, as DNA: TGTGCCAGCTCACAATCAGACAGGGGTTACGGTCAGCCCCAGCATTTT.

The rearrangement uses TRBV6-5 and TRBJ2-1; TRBD2 might be the D (6 bases). Germline CDR1 and CDR2: MNHEY and SVGAGI. CDR3 length equals 14 residues. V gave up 7 bases and J gave up 2 bases, with 12 bases separating them. This CDR3 reads CASTRRGTYNEQFF. The CDR3 DNA reads TGTGCCAGCACCAGACGGGGGACCTACAATGAGCAGTTCTTC.

The chain carries TRBV7-6 and TRBJ2-2; D remains unclear. V shed 6 bases and J shed 0 bases, with 14 bases lying between them. This CDR3 comprises 16 residues. Germline values: CDR1 SGHVS, CDR2 FNYEAQ. The CDR3 coding sequence is TGTGCCAGCAGTTTCGGTCAGGTGGCGAACACCGGGGAGCTGTTTTTT. It encodes CASSFGQVANTGELFF.

The genes are TRBV6-5 and TRBJ2-7; TRBD2 matches at 7 bases. V dropped 8 bases and J dropped 2; count of bases not matched to a gene: 9. Germline values: CDR1 MNHEY, CDR2 SVGAGI. The CDR3 consists of 14 residues. CDR3 nucleotides: TGTGCCAGCGGGACCTCGGGGGGTACCTACGAGCAGTACTTC. Amino acid sequence: CASGTSGGTYEQYF.

The chain joins TRBV28 to TRBJ1-2; 7 nucleotides match TRBD1. The CDR3 is 17 residues long. Germline V gene lookup returns CDR1 MDHEN and CDR2 SYDVKM. The junction had 9 bases not matched to a gene; V was cut back by 0 bases and J by 2 bases. CDR3 residues: CASSLWWKGAQNYGYTF. The CDR3 DNA reads as TGTGCCAGCAGTTTATGGTGGAAGGGGGCGCAAAACTATGGCTACACCTTC.

The rearrangement links TRBV6-6 to TRBJ1-6; possibly TRBD1 for D (6 bases). CDR1 is MNHNY, CDR2 SVGAGI, per germline (reference sequence). The CDR3 is 15 residues long. With 5 bases removed from V and 10 bases from J, the gap between germline ends came to 18 bases. The CDR3 is CASSVEGGGRSPLHF. CDR3 nucleotide sequence: TGTGCCAGCAGTGTAGAAGGGGGGGGACGGTCACCCCTCCACTTT.

The V and J genes are TRBV7-6 and TRBJ2-1; tentative D call: TRBD1 (5 bases). The CDR3 runs 13 residues. V shed 5 bases and J shed 4 bases, with 9 bases lying between them. Germline CDR1 SGHVS, CDR2 FNYEAQ. The CDR3 DNA follows: TGTGCCAGCAGCCTACGACAGTACAATGAGCAGTTCTTC. This encodes CASSLRQYNEQFF.

The table lists this clone with a few counts. The V call is TRBV6-1, the J call TRBJ2-7, with a possible D match to TRBD2 (5 bases). Trimming left V 8 bases short and J 0 bases short, with 11 bases between. Germline-derived CDR1 and CDR2 are MNHNS and SASEGT. The CDR3 has 13 amino acids. CDR3 protein: CASRDSVSYEQYF. The CDR3 region has the DNA TGTGCCAGCCGGGATTCCGTCTCCTACGAGCAGTACTTC.

V is TRBV7-9 and J is TRBJ1-1, with 7 nucleotides matching TRBD1. Germline CDR1 and CDR2: SEHNR and FQNEAQ (reference sequence). J lost 5 bases, V lost 5 bases, and 11 bases had no gene match. The CDR3 is made up of 15 amino acids. The CDR3 protein is CASSPREGARTEAFF. The CDR3 DNA reads TGTGCCAGCAGCCCTCGAGAGGGGGCGAGGACTGAAGCTTTCTTT. The full variable domain, rest sourced from reference TRBV7-9 and TRBJ1-1, is DTGVSQNPRHKITKRGQNVTFRCDPISEHNRLYWYRQTLGQGPEFLTYFQNEAQLEKSRLLSDRFSAERPKGSFSTLEIQRTEQGDSAMYLCASSPREGARTEAFFGQGTRLTVV.

This rearrangement joins TRBV2 to TRBJ2-3; a weak D match, TRBD1 (6 bases). V lost 3 bases and J 7 bases, leaving 11 bases between the germline ends. The CDR3 sequence is 13 residues long. CDR1 SNHLY and CDR2 FYNNEI come from the germline V gene. CDR3 nucleotide sequence: TGTGCCAGCAGTGACCGCGACAGGAATACGCAGTATTTT. It encodes CASSDRDRNTQYF.

The gene calls are TRBV29-1 and TRBJ1-1, with TRBD1 as a possible D gene (5 bases). Looked up from germline, CDR1 is SQVTM and CDR2 is ANQGSEA. V was cut by 6 bases and J by 6 bases, with 26 bases left in between. The CDR3 has 16 amino acids. CDR3 sequence (DNA): TGCAGCGTGAGAGATGGGGGGTTATCGAACAAGGCTGAAGCTTTCTTT. It is translated as CSVRDGGLSNKAEAFF. Looking up the rest from reference TRBV29-1 and TRBJ1-1 gives the full variable domain: SAVISQKPSRDICQRGTSLTIQCQVDSQVTMMFWYRQQPGQSLTLIATANQGSEATYESGFVIDKFPISRPNLTFSTLTVSNMSPEDSSIYLCSVRDGGLSNKAEAFFGQGTRLTVV.

The chain employs TRBV6-4 and TRBJ2-2; perhaps TRBD1 as D (5 bases). Germline-derived CDR1 and CDR2 are MRHNA and SNTAGT. V was pared by 0 bases and J by 4 bases, with 12 bases between. The length of the CDR3 is 16 residues. CDR3 protein: CASSDSGGRVTGELFF. CDR3 in DNA: TGTGCCAGCAGTGACTCCGGTGGCAGGGTCACCGGGGAGCTGTTTTTT.

The chain recombines TRBV11-2 with TRBJ1-5; 8 positions agree with TRBD1. The CDR3 contains 13 residues. After removal of 4 bases from V and 10 bases from J, the junction contained 6 bases not matched to a gene. Per the germline V gene, CDR1 is SGHAT and CDR2 is FQNNGV. The CDR3 reads CASSYNTGGPQHF. CDR3 bases: TGTGCCAGCAGCTACAATACAGGGGGACCCCAGCATTTT.

V usage is TRBV7-2 and J usage is TRBJ2-7; D gene ambiguous. Germline CDR1 is SGHTA and CDR2 is FQGNSA. Trimming pared 2 bases from V and 1 base from J, leaving 6 bases between. CDR3 length equals 13 residues. Here the CDR3 DNA reads TGTGCCAGCAGCTTAATACAGTCCTACGAGCAGTACTTC. This translates into CASSLIQSYEQYF.

The rearrangement joins TRBV11-2 to TRBJ2-5; no definite D call. The length of the CDR3 is 12 residues. Germline-derived CDR1 and CDR2 are SGHAT and FQNNGV. V was cut by 2 bases and J by 5 bases, with 6 bases left in between. The CDR3 is CASSLNRETQYF. CDR3 bases: TGTGCCAGCAGCTTAAATCGGGAGACCCAGTACTTC.

The chain has TRBV28 and TRBJ2-7; 7 bases agree with TRBD1. The CDR3 runs to 18 residues. The J segment lost 1 base and the V segment lost 6 bases, leaving 18 bases of the junction unmatched. The germline gives CDR1 MDHEN, CDR2 SYDVKM. The CDR3 loop reads CASSRRQGTTRRSYEQYF. CDR3 sequence (DNA): TGTGCCAGCAGCCGGAGACAGGGAACAACGCGAAGGTCCTACGAGCAGTACTTC.

V gene TRBV11-3 combines with J gene TRBJ2-5, with D maybe TRBD2 (6 bases). The CDR3 is 17 amino acids. With 1 base removed from V and 4 bases from J, the gap between germline ends came to 19 bases. Germline-derived CDR1 and CDR2 are SGHNT and YENEEA. In nucleotides, the CDR3 is TGTGCCAGCAGCTTAGGGACCGGGGGTCCGGGTCGAGAGACCCAGTACTTC. This sequence encodes CASSLGTGGPGRETQYF.

The chain employs TRBV18 and TRBJ1-1, with D perhaps TRBD1 (6 bases). Germline-derived CDR1 and CDR2 are KGHSH and LQKENI. The CDR3 loop spans 15 amino acids. The ends were cut back, 3 bases at V and 1 base at J, with 12 bases in the middle. This CDR3 reads CASSPGGGWNTEAFF. The CDR3 DNA sequence: TGTGCCAGCTCACCGGGAGGGGGGTGGAACACTGAAGCTTTCTTT.

The CDR3, as DNA: TGTGCCAGAAGCTTGTCAGGGGAGAACACTGAAGCTTTCTTT. Protein product: CARSLSGENTEAFF. The chain employs TRBV5-3 and TRBJ1-1, with D maybe TRBD1 (6 bases). TRBV5-3 is treated as an ORF (open reading frame) with a function not yet certain. Trimming removed 1 base at V and 1 base at J, with 8 bases between. The CDR3 has 14 amino acids.

This sequence joins TRBV2 and TRBJ2-7; 9 bases are shared with TRBD1. Trimming cost V 10 bases and J 5 bases; bases outside gene matches: 12. Germline loops: CDR1 SNHLY, CDR2 FYNNEI. The CDR3 is made up of 14 amino acids. The CDR3: CAIRGGTGNDEQYF. The CDR3 nucleotides are TGTGCCATCAGGGGAGGGACAGGGAACGACGAGCAGTACTTC.

This clone appeared once. This chain uses TRBV18 with TRBJ2-1; no clear D. The CDR3 contains 13 residues. With 0 bases removed from V and 8 bases from J, the gap between germline ends came to 8 bases. Germline CDR1 is KGHSH and CDR2 is LQKENI. The CDR3 loop is CASSPPGSHEQFF. CDR3 nucleotides: TGTGCCAGCTCACCACCCGGTTCCCATGAGCAGTTCTTC.